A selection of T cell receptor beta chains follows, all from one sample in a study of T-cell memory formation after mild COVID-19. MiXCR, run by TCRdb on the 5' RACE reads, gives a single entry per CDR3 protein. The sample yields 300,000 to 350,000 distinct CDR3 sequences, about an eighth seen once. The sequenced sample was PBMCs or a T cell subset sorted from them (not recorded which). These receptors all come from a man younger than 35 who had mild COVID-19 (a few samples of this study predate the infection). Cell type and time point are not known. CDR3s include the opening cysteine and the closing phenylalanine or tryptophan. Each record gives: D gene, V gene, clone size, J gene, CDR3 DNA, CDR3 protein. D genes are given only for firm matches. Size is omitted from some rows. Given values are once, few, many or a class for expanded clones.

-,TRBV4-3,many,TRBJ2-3,TGCGCCAGCAGCCAAGATTCGGCGAGCACAGATACGCAGTATTTT,CASSQDSASTDTQYF
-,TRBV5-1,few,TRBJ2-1,TGCGCCAGCAGCTTGGGGGTGGAAGGCCGAGGGTTCTTC,CASSLGVEGRGFF
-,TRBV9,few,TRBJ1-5,TGTGCCAGCAGCGTACACTCCGATAGCAATCAGCCCCAGCATTTT,CASSVHSDSNQPQHF
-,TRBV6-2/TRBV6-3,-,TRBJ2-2,TGTGCCACCGGCGCTCAGTTACGGGAGCTGTTTTTT,CATGAQLRELFF
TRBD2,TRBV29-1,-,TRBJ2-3,TGCAGCGGGGATAGCGGGGGTTCCACAGATACGCAGTATTTT,CSGDSGGSTDTQYF
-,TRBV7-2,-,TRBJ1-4,TGTGCCAGCAGCTTAGGACCGAATGAAAAACTGTTTTTT,CASSLGPNEKLFF
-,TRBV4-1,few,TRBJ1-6,TGCGCCAGCAGCCAAGGCCCCTCAGGGAAATTGGATTCACCCCTCCACTTT,CASSQGPSGKLDSPLHF
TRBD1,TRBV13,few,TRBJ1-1,TGTGCCAGCAGCCCATGGACAGGGGGCCACACTGAAGCTTTCTTT,CASSPWTGGHTEAFF
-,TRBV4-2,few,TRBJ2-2,TGTGCCAGCAGCCAAGATCGCTACCCGACCGGGGAGCTGTTTTTT,CASSQDRYPTGELFF
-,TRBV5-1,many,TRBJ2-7,TGCGCCAGCAGCTTGGGGCTCTACGAGCAGTACTTC,CASSLGLYEQYF
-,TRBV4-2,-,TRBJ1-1,TGTGCCAGCAGCCTTACCAGGGATGGCACTGAAGCTTTCTTT,CASSLTRDGTEAFF
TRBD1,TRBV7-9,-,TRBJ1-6,TGTGCCAGCAGCAGAGGGCAGGGGGGTGATTCACCCCTCCACTTT,CASSRGQGGDSPLHF
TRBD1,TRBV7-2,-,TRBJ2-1,TGTGCCAGCACCGCCAGGGGGCGTTTTGGTAGTGAGCAGTTCTTC,CASTARGRFGSEQFF
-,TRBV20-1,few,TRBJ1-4,TGCAGTGCGGCGGACAGCAATAATGAAAAACTGTTTTTT,CSAADSNNEKLFF
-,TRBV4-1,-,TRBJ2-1,TGCGCCAGCAGCCAAGAGGTCGGGGGAAGAAGCTCCTACAATGAGCAGTTCTTC,CASSQEVGGRSSYNEQFF
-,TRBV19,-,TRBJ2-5,TGTGCCAGTAGGCGTGACGGGAAGGTGTGGGAGACCCAGTACTTC,CASRRDGKVWETQYF
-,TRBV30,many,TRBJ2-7,TGTGCCTGGAGTCCAGACACTACATCCTACGAGCAGTACTTC,CAWSPDTTSYEQYF
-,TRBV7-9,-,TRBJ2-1,TGTGCCAGCAGCTTAGGGTCGGCCTCGTACAATGAGCAGTTCTTC,CASSLGSASYNEQFF
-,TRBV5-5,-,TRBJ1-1,TGTGCCGTCAAGGAGGGGATGAACACTGAAGCTTTCTTT,CAVKEGMNTEAFF
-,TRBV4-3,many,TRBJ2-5,TGCGCCAGCAGCCAAGGGAGGACCCGCGGGACCCAGTACTTC,CASSQGRTRGTQYF
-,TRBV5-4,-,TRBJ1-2,TGTGCCAGCAGCTTTCAGACAGGCAAGGTCTACACCTTC,CASSFQTGKVYTF
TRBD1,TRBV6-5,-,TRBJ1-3,TGTGCCAGCAGTTACACCAAAAAGGGGGCAGGAAACACCATATATTTT,CASSYTKKGAGNTIYF
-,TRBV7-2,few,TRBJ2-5,TGTGCCAGCAGCTCCGGATATGGGCGGGGTCAAGAGACCCAGTACTTC,CASSSGYGRGQETQYF
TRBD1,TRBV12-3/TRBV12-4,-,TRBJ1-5,TGTGCCAGCAGTCCACAGGGGCTCGGGGGGTGGCAGCCCCAGCATTTT,CASSPQGLGGWQPQHF
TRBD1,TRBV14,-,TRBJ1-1,TGTGCCAGCAGCCAATACAGGGGGCGCCTTGTTTTCTTT,CASSQYRGRLVFF
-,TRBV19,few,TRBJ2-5,TGTGCCAGTAGTATTGGGACTCAAGAGACCCAGTACTTC,CASSIGTQETQYF
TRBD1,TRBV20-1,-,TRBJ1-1,TGCAGTGCTAGACAGGGGGCCTCTGAAGCTTTCTTT,CSARQGASEAFF
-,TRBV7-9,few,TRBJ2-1,TGTGCCAGCAGCTTAGGAAGCCAGGAGTCGTTCTTC,CASSLGSQESFF
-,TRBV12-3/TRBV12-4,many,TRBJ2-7,TGTGCCAGCAGTTTTGGCAGGTCCTACGAGCAGTACTTC,CASSFGRSYEQYF
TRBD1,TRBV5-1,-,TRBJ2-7,TGCGCCAGCGCGGGACAGGGGTACGAGCAGTACTTC,CASAGQGYEQYF
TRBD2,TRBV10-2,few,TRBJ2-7,TGCGCCAGCAGTGATCTAGCGGTGATCTACGAGCAGTACTTC,CASSDLAVIYEQYF
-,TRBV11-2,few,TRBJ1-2,TGTGCCAGCACCCTGGACGGATGGGGCTACACCTTC,CASTLDGWGYTF
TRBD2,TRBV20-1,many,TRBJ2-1,TGCAGTGCTACGAGAGCGGGGAGGTACAATGAGCAGTTCTTC,CSATRAGRYNEQFF
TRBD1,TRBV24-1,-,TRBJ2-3,TGTGCCACTAAGGGACAGGGCACAGATACGCAGTATTTT,CATKGQGTDTQYF
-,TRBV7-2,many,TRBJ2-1,TGTGCCAGCAGCCCCCAGTATTACAATGAGCAGTTCTTC,CASSPQYYNEQFF
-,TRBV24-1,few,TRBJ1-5,TGTGCCACCAGTGGGGAGGGGAAGAATCAGCCCCAGCATTTT,CATSGEGKNQPQHF
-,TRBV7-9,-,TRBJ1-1,TGTGCCAGCACCAAAGGGACTGAAGCTTTCTTT,CASTKGTEAFF
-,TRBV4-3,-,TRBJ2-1,TGCGCCAGCAGCCAAGACTCGGGGCCCTACAATGAGCAGTTCTTC,CASSQDSGPYNEQFF
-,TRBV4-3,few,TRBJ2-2,TGCGCCAGCAGCCAAGATCCCCTCCACCCCCTAGCAACCGGGGAGCTGTTTTTT,CASSQDPLHPLATGELFF
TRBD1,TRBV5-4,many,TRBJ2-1,TGTGCCAGCAGTTCCCTATCCGGGACAGGGGTGGATGAGCAGTTCTTC,CASSSLSGTGVDEQFF
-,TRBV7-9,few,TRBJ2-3,TGTGCCAGCTTTACCGGGGGCAGGGGTGGCACAGATACGCAGTATTTT,CASFTGGRGGTDTQYF
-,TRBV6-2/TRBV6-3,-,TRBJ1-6,TGTGCCAGCATCCAGACGGGCAGAGCCTCACCCCTCCACTTT,CASIQTGRASPLHF
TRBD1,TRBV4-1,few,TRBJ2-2,TGCGCCAGCAGCCAAGAACAGGGGGCCGGGGAGCTGTTTTTT,CASSQEQGAGELFF
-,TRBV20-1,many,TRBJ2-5,TGCAGTGCAACCCTGGGGGCGAGCCAAGAGACCCAGTACTTC,CSATLGASQETQYF
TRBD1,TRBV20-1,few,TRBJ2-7,TGCAGTGCTAGAATGGACAGGGGGTCCTACGAGCAGTACTTC,CSARMDRGSYEQYF
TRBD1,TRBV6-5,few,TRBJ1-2,TGTGCCAGCAGGAGGACACGACAGGGTGGCTATGGCTACACCTTC,CASRRTRQGGYGYTF
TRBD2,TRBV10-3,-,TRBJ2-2,TGTGCCATCAAGAGTAGCGGGGGAGGAGCCGGGGAGCTGTTTTTT,CAIKSSGGGAGELFF
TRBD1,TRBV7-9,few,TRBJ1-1,TGTGCCAGCAGCTTAGCAGGGGGCGTCACTGAAGCTTTCTTT,CASSLAGGVTEAFF
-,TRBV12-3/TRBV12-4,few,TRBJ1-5,TGTGCCAGCAGAAAACAGGGCTACAATCAGCCCCAGCATTTT,CASRKQGYNQPQHF
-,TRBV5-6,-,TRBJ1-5,TGTGCCAGCAGCTCGGGGCCATACCGGGACGAGGAAAATCAGCCCCAGCATTTT,CASSSGPYRDEENQPQHF
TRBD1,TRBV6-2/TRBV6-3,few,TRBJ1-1,TGTGCCAGCAGTTCTCGGGACAGGAGTGAAGCTTTCTTT,CASSSRDRSEAFF
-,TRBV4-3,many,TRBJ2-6,TGCGCCAGCAGCCAAGAAGGGAGCTCTGGGGCCAACGTCCTGACTTTC,CASSQEGSSGANVLTF
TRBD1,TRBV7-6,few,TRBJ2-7,TGTGCCAGCACCATGGACAGGGGACTGATCTACGAGCAGTACTTC,CASTMDRGLIYEQYF
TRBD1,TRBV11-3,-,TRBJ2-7,TGTGCCAGCAGCTTGGGGACAGGGGCCCACGAGCAGTACTTC,CASSLGTGAHEQYF
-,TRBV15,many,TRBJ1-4,TGTGCCACCAGCAGAGATCTGATCTTTAATGAAAAACTGTTTTTT,CATSRDLIFNEKLFF
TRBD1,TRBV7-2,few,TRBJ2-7,TGTGCCAGCAGCTTATTCCGACAGGGGGCAAGAGAGCAGTACTTC,CASSLFRQGAREQYF
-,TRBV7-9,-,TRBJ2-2,TGTGCCAGCAGCTTAGATCAGGCCGGGGAGCTGTTTTTT,CASSLDQAGELFF
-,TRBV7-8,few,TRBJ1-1,TGTGCCAGCAGCCGCCAGGGTGCCCGAGCTTTCTTT,CASSRQGARAFF
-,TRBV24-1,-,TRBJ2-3,TGTGCCACCAGTGATTTCTATATAGATACGCAGTATTTT,CATSDFYIDTQYF